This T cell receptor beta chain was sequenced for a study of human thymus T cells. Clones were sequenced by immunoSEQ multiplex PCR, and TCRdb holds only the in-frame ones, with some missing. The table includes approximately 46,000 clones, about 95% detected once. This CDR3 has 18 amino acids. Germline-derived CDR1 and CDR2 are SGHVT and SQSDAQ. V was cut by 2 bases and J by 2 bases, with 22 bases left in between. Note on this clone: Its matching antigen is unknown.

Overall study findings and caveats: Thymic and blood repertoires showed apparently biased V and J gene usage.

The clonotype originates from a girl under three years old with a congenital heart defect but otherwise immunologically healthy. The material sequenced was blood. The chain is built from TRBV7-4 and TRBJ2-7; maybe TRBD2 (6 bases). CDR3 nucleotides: TGTGCCAGCAGCTTAAGGTCCCTACGATCTAGCGAGGCCTACGAGCAGTACTTC. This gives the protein CASSLRSLRSSEAYEQYF.